This record looks at one T cell receptor (beta chain) sequence and its context. This clonotype has ten or more counts. This clone's antigen is unknown. No base quality values were provided; no much bigger clone lies one nucleotide off. The study deep-sequenced TCR repertoires of sorted CD4+ and CD8+ blood T cells from severe aplastic anemia patients and healthy subjects. Ficoll-Paque density gradient centrifugation was used to isolate peripheral blood mononuclear cells. Before DNA extraction, CD4+ and CD8+ T cells were sorted with FACS or magnetic beads. This sample is part of a study of CD8+CD57+ T cells in acquired aplastic anemia listed by TCRdb under 2018. As for the study more broadly: Extracted DNA from sorted CD4+ and CD8+ cells averaged around 3.3 ug, ranging from roughly 0.19 to 27.4 ug. For healthy donor samples, the average read count was around 9.8 million for CD4+ cells and approximately 11 million for CD8+ cells. The paper's findings and limits, for the study overall: Roughly 31 CD8+ CDR3 sequences were shared between patients and controls but appeared highly expressed in patients and within their immunodominant clones. Between patients and healthy controls, no significant difference in CD8+ Simpson's diversity was found (P=0.060).

Profiling of TCR beta VDJ combinations and CDR3 sequences used genomic DNA as the template. An Illumina HiSeq 2000 was used for TCR repertoire sequencing. From the authors' description of their analysis: Repertoires were assessed using TRBV/TRBJ rearrangement plots, CDR3 size and DJ length profiles, and Simpson's diversity index. The most abundant DNA sequence in the deep sequencing data was defined as the immunodominant clone. CDR3 amino acid sequences were checked for sharing across subjects and were also compared against the VDJdb database and published repertoires. The raw public data were reprocessed by TCRdb itself: fastp quality trimming at Q25, MiXCR clonotype calling, in-frame beta chains only. Every CDR3 protein is listed once, alongside the most common genes and DNA of its rows. V and J calls and clone size were set by TCRdb, not the authors. The sample table contains more than 100,000 distinct CDR3 sequences; only one count was recorded for around two fifths of them. The ten largest clones capture roughly 8.1% of the sample.

In the germline V gene, CDR1 corresponds to KGHDR and CDR2 to SFDVKD. V loses 9 bases, J loses 0 bases, and the germline ends lie 11 bases apart. The CDR3, cysteine through phenylalanine, is 14 amino acids long. CDR3 DNA is the only sequence kept; it has 42 bases, read in frame from the first base. Sequences were obtained from sorted CD4+, CD8+, or CD8+CD57+ T cells (not recorded which) from PBMCs. The origin of this receptor is a human donor in good health, serving as a control. The chain is made from TRBV24-1 and TRBJ1-5, and possibly TRBD1, on 5 matching bases. The encoded CDR3 is CATGGGYSNQPQHF. The DNA sequence is given as TGTGCCACCGGCGGGGGGTATAGCAATCAGCCCCAGCATTTT.